This T cell receptor (beta chain) was sequenced during a study of T cell responses to AZD1222 COVID-19 vaccine. Method: immunoSEQ multiplex PCR; TCRdb's copy keeps in-frame clones and lacks some. The table has about 160,000 clones, around 90% seen once. The CDR3 is 11 amino acids. Trimming cost V 5 bases and J 6 bases, with 10 bases left between them. Germline values: CDR1 SQVTM, CDR2 ANQGSEA. Here the sequenced sample was peripheral blood, taken on day 0 of MenACWY control vaccination. The V call is TRBV29-1, the J call TRBJ1-1; D unresolved. The TCR was taken from an adult in good health. As DNA, the CDR3 is TGCAGCGTTCTTCTAGTCGCTGAAGCTTTCTTT. Translated: CSVLLVAEAFF.